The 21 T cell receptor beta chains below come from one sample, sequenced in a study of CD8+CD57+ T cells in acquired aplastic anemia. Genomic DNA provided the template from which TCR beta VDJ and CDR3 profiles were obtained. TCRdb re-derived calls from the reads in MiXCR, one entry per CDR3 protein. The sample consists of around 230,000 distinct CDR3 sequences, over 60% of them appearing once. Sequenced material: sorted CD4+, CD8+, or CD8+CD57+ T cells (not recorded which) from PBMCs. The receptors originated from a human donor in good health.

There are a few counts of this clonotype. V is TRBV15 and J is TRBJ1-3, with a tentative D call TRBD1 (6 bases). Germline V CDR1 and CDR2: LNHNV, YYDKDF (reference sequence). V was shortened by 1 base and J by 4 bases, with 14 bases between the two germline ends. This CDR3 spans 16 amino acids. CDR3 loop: CATSRGATGSGNTIYF. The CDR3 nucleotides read TGTGCCACCAGCAGAGGGGCCACAGGGTCAGGAAACACCATATATTTT.

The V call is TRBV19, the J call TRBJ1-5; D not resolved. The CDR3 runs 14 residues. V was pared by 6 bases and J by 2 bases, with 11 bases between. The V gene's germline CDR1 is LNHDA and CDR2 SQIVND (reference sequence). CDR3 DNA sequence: TGTGCCAGTAGGAGGGATGGAGGCAATCAGCCCCAGCATTTT. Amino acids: CASRRDGGNQPQHF.

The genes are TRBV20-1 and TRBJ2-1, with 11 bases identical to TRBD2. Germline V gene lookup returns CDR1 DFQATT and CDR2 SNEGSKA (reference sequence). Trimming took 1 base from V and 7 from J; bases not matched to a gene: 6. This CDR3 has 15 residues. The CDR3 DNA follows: TGCAGTGCTAGAGCTTGGTCTAGCGGGAGGAATGAGCAGTTCTTC. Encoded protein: CSARAWSSGRNEQFF.

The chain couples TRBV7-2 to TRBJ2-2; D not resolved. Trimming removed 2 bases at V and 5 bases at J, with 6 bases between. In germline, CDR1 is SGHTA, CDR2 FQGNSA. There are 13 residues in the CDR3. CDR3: CASSLLGTGELFF. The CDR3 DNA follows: TGTGCCAGCAGCTTATTGGGGACCGGGGAGCTGTTTTTT. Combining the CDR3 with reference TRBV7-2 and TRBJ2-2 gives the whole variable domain GAGVSQSPSNKVTEKGKDVELRCDPISGHTALYWYRQSLGQGLEFLIYFQGNSAPDKSGLPSDRFSAERTGGSVSTLTIQRTQQEDSAVYLCASSLLGTGELFFGEGSRLTVL.

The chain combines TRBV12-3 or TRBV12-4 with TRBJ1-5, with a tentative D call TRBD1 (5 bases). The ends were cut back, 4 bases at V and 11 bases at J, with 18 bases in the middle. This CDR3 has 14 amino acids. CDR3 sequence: CASSYRGLSETQHF. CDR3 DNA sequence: TGTGCCAGCAGTTATAGGGGACTTTCGGAGACCCAGCATTTT.

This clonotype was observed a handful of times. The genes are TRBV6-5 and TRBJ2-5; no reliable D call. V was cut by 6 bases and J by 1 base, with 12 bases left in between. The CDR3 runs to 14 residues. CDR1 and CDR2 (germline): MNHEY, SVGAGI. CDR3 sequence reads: CASSLGQTQETQYF. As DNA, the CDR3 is TGTGCCAGCAGCTTAGGCCAGACCCAAGAGACCCAGTACTTC.

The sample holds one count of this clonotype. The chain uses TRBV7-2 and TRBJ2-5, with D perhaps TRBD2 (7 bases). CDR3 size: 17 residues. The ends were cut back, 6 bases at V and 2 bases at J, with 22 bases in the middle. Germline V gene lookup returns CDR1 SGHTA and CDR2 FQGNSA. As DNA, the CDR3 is TGTGCCAGCAGTTACTCAGGCGGGGGCGTGATTCAAGAGACCCAGTACTTC. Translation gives CASSYSGGGVIQETQYF.

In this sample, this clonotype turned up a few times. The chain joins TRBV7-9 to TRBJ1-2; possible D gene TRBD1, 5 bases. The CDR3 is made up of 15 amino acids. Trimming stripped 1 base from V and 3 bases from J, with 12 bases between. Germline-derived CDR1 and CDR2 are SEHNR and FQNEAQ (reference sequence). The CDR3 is CASSLEAGTDYGYTF. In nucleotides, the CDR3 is TGTGCCAGCAGCTTAGAGGCAGGGACGGACTATGGCTACACCTTC.

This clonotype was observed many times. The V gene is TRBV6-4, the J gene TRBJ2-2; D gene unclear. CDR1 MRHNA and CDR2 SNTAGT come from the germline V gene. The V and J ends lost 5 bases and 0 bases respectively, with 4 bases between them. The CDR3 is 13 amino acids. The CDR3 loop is CASSPANTGELFF. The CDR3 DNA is TGTGCCAGCAGTCCTGCGAACACCGGGGAGCTGTTTTTT.

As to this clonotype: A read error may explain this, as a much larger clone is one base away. CDR3 bases: TGTGCCAGCAGTGAAGATGGGTTTAGCCCCTACAATGAGCAGTTCTTC. Its translation: CASSEDGFSPYNEQFF. The genes are TRBV6-6 and TRBJ2-1; the D is unclear. Germline V gene data show CDR1 as MNHNY and CDR2 as SVGAGI (reference sequence). With 5 bases removed from V and 2 bases from J, the gap between germline ends came to 16 bases. The length of the CDR3 is 16 residues.

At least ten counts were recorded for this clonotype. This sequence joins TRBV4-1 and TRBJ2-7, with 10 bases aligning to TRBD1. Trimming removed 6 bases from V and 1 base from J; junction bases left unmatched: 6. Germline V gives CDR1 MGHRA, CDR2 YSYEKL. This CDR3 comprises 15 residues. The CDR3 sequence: CASSPRTGGSYEQYF. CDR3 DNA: TGCGCCAGCAGTCCTCGGACAGGGGGATCCTACGAGCAGTACTTC.

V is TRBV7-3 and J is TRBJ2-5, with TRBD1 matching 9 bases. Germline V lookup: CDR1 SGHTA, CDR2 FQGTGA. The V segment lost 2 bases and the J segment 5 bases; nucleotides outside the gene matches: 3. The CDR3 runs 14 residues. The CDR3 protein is CASSLGTGRETQYF. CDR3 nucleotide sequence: TGTGCCAGCAGCTTAGGGACAGGGCGGGAGACCCAGTACTTC.

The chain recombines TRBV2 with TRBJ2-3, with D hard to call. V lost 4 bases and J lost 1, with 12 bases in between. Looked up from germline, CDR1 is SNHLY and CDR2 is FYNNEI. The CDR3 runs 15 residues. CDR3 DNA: TGTGCCAGCAGTGTAGGTTGGCCCGGCACAGATACGCAGTATTTT. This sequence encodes CASSVGWPGTDTQYF.

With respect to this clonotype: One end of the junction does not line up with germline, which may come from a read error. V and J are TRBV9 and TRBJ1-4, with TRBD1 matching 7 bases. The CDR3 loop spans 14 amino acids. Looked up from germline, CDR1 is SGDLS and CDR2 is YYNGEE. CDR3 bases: TGTGCCAGCAGCGCCGGGACAGTTAACGAAAAACTGGTTTTT. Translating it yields CASSAGTVNEKLVF.

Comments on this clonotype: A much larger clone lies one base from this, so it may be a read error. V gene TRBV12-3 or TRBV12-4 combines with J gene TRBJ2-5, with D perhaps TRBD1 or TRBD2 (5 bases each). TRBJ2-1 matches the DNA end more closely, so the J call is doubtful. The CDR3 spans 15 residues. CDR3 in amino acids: CASSWGTPVGNEQFF. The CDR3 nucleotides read TGTGCCAGCAGTTGGGGGACGCCGGTGGGGAATGAGCAGTTCTTC.

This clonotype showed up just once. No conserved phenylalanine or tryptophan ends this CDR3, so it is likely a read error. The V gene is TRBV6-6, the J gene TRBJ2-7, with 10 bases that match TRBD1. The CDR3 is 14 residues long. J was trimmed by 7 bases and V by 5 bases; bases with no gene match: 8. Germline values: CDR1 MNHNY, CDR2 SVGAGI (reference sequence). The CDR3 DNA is TGTGCCAGCAGTCCTAGGACAGGGGGTGATGAGCAGTACCTC. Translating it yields CASSPRTGGDEQYL.

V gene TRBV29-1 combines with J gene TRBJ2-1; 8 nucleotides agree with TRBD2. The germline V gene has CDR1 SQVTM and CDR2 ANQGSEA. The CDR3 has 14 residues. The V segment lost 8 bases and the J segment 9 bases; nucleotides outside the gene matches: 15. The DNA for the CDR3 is TGCAGCACAGAGAAGGCGGGAGGCCCAGGTGAGCAGTTCTTC. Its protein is CSTEKAGGPGEQFF.

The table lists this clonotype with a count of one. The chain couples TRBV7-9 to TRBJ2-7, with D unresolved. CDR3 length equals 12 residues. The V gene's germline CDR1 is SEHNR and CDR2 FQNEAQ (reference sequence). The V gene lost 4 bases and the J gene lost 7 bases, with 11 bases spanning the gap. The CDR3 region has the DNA TGTGCCAGCAGCTATCGTGATTGGGAGCAGTACTTC. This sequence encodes CASSYRDWEQYF.

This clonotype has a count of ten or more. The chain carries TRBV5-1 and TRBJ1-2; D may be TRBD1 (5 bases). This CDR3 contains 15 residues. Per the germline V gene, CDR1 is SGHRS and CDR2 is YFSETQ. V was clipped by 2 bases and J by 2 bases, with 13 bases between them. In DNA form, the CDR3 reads TGCGCCAGCAGCTTACCAACCGAGGGGAACTATGGCTACACCTTC. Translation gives CASSLPTEGNYGYTF.

The CDR3 DNA reads TGTGCCAGCAGCCTTCAGCGGGGAGAGACCCAGTACTTC. Translating it yields CASSLQRGETQYF. The rearrangement uses TRBV7-3 and TRBJ2-5, with 7 bases that match TRBD2. Trimming took 5 bases from V and 4 from J; bases not matched to a gene: 4. CDR1 SGHTA and CDR2 FQGTGA come from the germline V gene. CDR3 size: 13 residues.

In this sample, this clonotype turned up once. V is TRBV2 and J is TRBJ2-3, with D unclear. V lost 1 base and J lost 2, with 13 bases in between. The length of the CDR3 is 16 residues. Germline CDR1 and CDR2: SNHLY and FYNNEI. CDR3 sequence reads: CASSEVGPSLTDTQYF. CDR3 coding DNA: TGTGCCAGCAGTGAAGTTGGGCCCTCCCTCACAGATACGCAGTATTTT.